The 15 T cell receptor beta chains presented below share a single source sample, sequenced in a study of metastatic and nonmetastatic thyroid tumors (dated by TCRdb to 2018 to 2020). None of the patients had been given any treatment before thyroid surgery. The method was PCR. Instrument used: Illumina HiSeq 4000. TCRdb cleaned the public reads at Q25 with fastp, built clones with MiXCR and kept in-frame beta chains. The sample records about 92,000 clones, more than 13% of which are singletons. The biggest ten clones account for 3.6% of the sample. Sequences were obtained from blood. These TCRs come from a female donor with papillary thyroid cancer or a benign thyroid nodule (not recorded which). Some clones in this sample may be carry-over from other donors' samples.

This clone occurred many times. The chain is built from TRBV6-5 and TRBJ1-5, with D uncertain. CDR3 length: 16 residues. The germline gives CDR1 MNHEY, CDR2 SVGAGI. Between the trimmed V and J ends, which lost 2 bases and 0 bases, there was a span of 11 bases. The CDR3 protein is CASSYPIDNSNQPQHF. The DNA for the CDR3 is TGTGCCAGCAGTTACCCGATCGATAATAGCAATCAGCCCCAGCATTTT.

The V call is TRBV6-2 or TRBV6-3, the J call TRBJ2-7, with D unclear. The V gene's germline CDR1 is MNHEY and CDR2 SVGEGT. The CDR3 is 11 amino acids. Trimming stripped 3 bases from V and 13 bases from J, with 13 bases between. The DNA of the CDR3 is TGTGCCAGCAGTTATGGAAACGGGCACTACTTC. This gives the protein CASSYGNGHYF.

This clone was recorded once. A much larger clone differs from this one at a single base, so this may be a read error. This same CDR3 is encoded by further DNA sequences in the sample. This CDR3 reads CASSLASGGKETQYF. The CDR3 bases are TGTGCCAGCAGCTTAGCTTCGGGGGGGAAAGAGACCCAGTACTTC. The J gene is TRBJ2-5, the V gene TRBV7-6; 8 nucleotides align to TRBD2. The germline gives CDR1 SGHVS, CDR2 FNYEAQ. The CDR3 loop spans 15 amino acids. The ends lost 0 bases at V and 3 bases at J; junction bases unmatched: 3.

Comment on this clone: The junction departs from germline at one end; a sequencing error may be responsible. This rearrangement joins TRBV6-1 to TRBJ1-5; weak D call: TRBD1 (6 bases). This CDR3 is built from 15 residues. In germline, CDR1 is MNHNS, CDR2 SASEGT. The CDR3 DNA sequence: TGTGCCAGCAGTGAAGTAGGGGGGTGCAATAAGCCCCAGCATTTT. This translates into CASSEVGGCNKPQHF.

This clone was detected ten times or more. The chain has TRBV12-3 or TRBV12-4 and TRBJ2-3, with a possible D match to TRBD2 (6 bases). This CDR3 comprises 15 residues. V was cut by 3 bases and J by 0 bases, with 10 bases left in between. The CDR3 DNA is TGTGCCAGCAGTTTGGGGCGGGGTAGCACAGATACGCAGTATTTT. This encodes CASSLGRGSTDTQYF.

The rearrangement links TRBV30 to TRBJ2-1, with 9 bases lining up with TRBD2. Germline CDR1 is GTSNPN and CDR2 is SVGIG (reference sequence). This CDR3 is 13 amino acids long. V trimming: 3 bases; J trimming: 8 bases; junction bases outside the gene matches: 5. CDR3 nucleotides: TGTGCCTGGAGGGGACTAGCTGATTATGAGCAGTTCTTC. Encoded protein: CAWRGLADYEQFF.

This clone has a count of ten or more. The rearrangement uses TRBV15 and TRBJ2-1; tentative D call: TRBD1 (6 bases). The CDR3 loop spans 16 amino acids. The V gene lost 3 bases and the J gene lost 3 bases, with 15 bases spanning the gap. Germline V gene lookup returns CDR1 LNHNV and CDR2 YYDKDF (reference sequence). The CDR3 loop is CATSSATGINYNEQFF. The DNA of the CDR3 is TGTGCCACCAGCAGCGCTACAGGGATTAACTACAATGAGCAGTTCTTC.

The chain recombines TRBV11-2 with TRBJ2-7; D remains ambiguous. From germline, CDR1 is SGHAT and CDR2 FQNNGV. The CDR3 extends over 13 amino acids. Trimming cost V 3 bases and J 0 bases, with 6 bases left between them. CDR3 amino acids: CASSLLDSYEQYF. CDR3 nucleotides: TGTGCCAGCAGCTTGTTAGACTCCTACGAGCAGTACTTC.

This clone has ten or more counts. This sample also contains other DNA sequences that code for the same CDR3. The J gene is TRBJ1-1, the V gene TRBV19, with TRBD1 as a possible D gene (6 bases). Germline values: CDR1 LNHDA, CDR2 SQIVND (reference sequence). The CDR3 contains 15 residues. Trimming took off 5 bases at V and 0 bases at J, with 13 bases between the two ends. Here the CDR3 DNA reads TGTGCCAGTAGTCTAGGACAGTCTTTGAACACTGAAGCTTTCTTT. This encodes CASSLGQSLNTEAFF.

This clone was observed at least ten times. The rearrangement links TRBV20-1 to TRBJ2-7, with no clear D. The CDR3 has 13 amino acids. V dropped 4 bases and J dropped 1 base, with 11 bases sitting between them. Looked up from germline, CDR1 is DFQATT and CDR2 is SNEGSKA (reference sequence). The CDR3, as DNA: TGCAGTGCTACTGGACGGTTATCCTACGAGCAGTACTTC. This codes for CSATGRLSYEQYF.

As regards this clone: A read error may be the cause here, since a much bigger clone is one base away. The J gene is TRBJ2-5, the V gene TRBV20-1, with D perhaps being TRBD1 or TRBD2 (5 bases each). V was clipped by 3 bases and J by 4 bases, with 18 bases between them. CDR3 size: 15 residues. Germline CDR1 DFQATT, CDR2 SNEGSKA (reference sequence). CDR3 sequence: CSARGDPRRLETQYF. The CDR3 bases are TGCAGTGCTAGGGGGGACCCTCGGAGGTTAGAGACCCAGTACTTC.

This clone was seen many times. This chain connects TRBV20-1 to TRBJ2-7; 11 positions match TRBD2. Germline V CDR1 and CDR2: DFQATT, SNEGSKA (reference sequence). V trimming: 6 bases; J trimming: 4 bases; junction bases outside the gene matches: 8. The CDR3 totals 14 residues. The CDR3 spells CSAPRTSGLYEQYF. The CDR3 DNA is TGCAGTGCCCCTAGGACTAGCGGGCTTTACGAGCAGTACTTC.

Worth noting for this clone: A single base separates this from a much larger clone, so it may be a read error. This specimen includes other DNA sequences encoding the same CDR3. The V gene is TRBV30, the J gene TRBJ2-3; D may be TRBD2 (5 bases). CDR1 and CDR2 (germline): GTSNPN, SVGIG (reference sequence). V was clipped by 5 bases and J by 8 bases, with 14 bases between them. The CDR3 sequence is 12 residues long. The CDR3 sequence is CAWGAGGPTQYF. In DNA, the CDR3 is TGTGCCTGGGGCGCGGGTGGGCCTACGCAGTATTTT.

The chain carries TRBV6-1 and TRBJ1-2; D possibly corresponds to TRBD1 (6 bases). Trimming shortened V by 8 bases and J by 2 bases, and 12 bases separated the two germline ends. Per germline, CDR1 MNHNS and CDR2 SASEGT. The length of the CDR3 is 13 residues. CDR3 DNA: TGTGCCAGCGCCCCCGGGGGCAACTATGGCTACACCTTC. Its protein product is CASAPGGNYGYTF.

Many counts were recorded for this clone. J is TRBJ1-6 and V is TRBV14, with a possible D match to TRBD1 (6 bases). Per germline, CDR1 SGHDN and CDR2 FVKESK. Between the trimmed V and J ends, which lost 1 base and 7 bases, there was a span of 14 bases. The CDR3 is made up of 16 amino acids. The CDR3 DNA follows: TGTGCCAGCAGCCAAGGGAGGAGGGGGTTAAATTCACCCCTCCACTTT. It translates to CASSQGRRGLNSPLHF.